The source of this T cell receptor beta chain is a study of cytomegalovirus exposure and HLA in healthy donors. Study results and limitations: TRBV6-2, TRBV6-3 and other indistinguishable V segments were excluded.

The sample holds one count of this clone. Its specificity is unknown. Though probably carrying unrecorded immune exposures, donors were nominally healthy at sampling. This PCR relied on a set of 60 Vbeta primers and 13 Jbeta primers. The repertoire was sequenced with immunoSEQ multiplex PCR; TCRdb's copy has only in-frame clones and lacks some. The sample lists 170,000 or so clones, around 80% occurring once. The ends were cut back, 1 base at V and 5 bases at J, with 9 bases in the middle. The CDR3 loop spans 14 amino acids. In germline, CDR1 is KGHSH, CDR2 LQKENI. The source of this sequence is a woman aged 25 to 39 in good health and CMV-seropositive. The specimen was PBMCs. The chain employs TRBV18 and TRBJ1-3; no reliable D call. The CDR3 sequence: CASSPLETRNTIYF. Here the CDR3 DNA reads TGTGCCAGCTCACCACTTGAGACTCGAAACACCATATATTTT. Variable domain in full (rest from reference TRBV18 and TRBJ1-3): NAGVMQNPRHLVRRRGQEARLRCSPMKGHSHVYWYRQLPEEGLKFMVYLQKENIIDESGMPKERFSAEFPKEGPSILRIQQVVRGDSAAYFCASSPLETRNTIYFGEGSWLTVV.